Given below is one T cell receptor (beta chain) in context. This receptor's antigen is unknown. No base quality values were provided; no much bigger clone lies one nucleotide off. The sample belongs to a study of blood T cell repertoires in COVID-19 (dated by TCRdb to the early 2020s). Context from the whole study: Samples covering the acute and convalescent phases of COVID-19 were provided by collaborators in the United States, Italy and Spain. A freely available public database, intended as a resource for researchers studying the immune response to SARS-CoV-2, is where the repertoires were released. Subjects who had been exposed to COVID-19, were actively infected with it, or had recovered from it provided the deeply sampled blood TCRbeta repertoires that made up the dataset. The samples were drawn from the first 160 participants of the ongoing ImmuneRACE study and from more than 1,000 subjects provided by 6 global collaborators. Where available, HLA class I and class II types were taken from metadata supplied by the sample provider and were not determined by assay-based typing. The sample metadata nearly always contained a de-identified subject ID, COVID-19 status, age in years and sex. The prospective study material was composed of cDNA or gDNA derived from T cells, B-cell-depleted T cells, or PBMCs.

Inclusive of the bounding cysteine and phenylalanine, the CDR3 is 13 residues long. Just the 39-base CDR3 DNA is kept, in frame starting at base 1. The germline V gene sets CDR1 to SGDLS and CDR2 to YYNGEE. V gives up 5 bases and J gives up 0 bases, and the segment between their germline ends measures 6 bases. One collaborating source in Seattle enrolled patients while the patients were actively infected and followed the patients over time throughout the course of disease. The collaborating institutions used their own protocols to collect whole blood in K2EDTA tubes. Collaborator samples were shipped for TCRbeta analysis as frozen whole blood, isolated PBMCs, or DNA extracted from either sample type. Summary of the overall study and its limitations: How much clinical and demographic metadata was included differed by source and by participant, and the metadata was provided uncurated.

The immunoSEQ Assay, a bias-controlled multiplex PCR, was used to amplify TCRbeta CDR3 regions from genomic DNA. Per the original workflow: Within the assay, amplification of reference gene primers was used to estimate how many nucleated cells each sample contained. Sequence reads were collapsed and filtered to measure the absolute abundance of every unique TCRbeta CDR3 rearrangement. For each sample, productive Simpson clonality was calculated by taking the square root of Simpson's diversity index across productive rearrangements. TCRdb obtained this table from immuneACCESS and retained in-frame rearrangements with V and J assigned. These tables miss some clones; where compared with another copy, unresolved V genes account for less than half of the shortfall, and the remainder is unexplained. That table furnishes V, J and clone size, whereas the DNA furnished D and trimming. Recorded for this sample are 200,000 to 300,000 clones; approximately 85% of them occurred a single time. The biggest ten clones account for roughly 5.2% of the sample.

This receptor was obtained from a woman older than 75 with COVID-19, enrolled during active disease. The specimen was peripheral blood. The chain employs TRBV9 and TRBJ1-3; confidence is insufficient to name the D gene. In nucleotide form, the sequence is TGTGCCAGCAGTTCCGGCTCTGGAAACACCATATATTTT. This is translated as CASSSGSGNTIYF.